The rows below give T cell receptor beta chains drawn from one sample of a study of blood T cell repertoires in COVID-19. The data were produced by immunoSEQ multiplex PCR, yet TCRdb's version contains in-frame clones alone and is incomplete. The sample contains tens of thousands of clones, roughly 84% of which appear only once. The sample was peripheral blood. These receptors were collected from a man in his fifties with active COVID-19. CDR3s leave out the opening cysteine and the closing phenylalanine or tryptophan. A D gene is named only where the DNA matches it firmly. Size values are once, few and many counts, or a class for expanded clones, and some rows have none.

V gene: TRBV7-9; clone size: NA; D gene: NA; CDR3 protein: ASSGRAAGNTIY
V gene: TRBV19; clone size: NA; D gene: NA; CDR3 protein: ASSIWGATTLNQPQH
V gene: TRBV6-5; clone size: NA; D gene: NA; CDR3 protein: ASSYSTGEGTDTQY
V gene: TRBV19; clone size: NA; D gene: NA; CDR3 protein: ASSIEAGATYEQY
V gene: TRBV29-1; clone size: NA; D gene: NA; CDR3 protein: SVGGQNQPQH
V gene: TRBV25-1; clone size: NA; D gene: NA; CDR3 protein: ASSESSGATWGYT
V gene: TRBV7-8; clone size: NA; D gene: TRBD2; CDR3 protein: ASSLPTSGGQMYNEQF
V gene: TRBV6-5; clone size: NA; D gene: NA; CDR3 protein: ASSSTARGYT
V gene: TRBV10-3; clone size: NA; D gene: NA; CDR3 protein: AIKGATNTGELF
V gene: TRBV21-1; clone size: few; D gene: NA; CDR3 protein: ASRFSDRGPYEQY
V gene: TRBV3-1/TRBV3-2; clone size: NA; D gene: TRBD2; CDR3 protein: ASSHPLAGGGDTQY